A selection of T cell receptor beta chains follows, all from one sample in a study of T-cell memory formation after mild COVID-19. Each CDR3 protein is one row after TCRdb ran MiXCR on the 5' RACE reads. The data hold hundreds of thousands of distinct CDR3 sequences, with 16% observed a single time. Input material: PBMCs or a T cell subset sorted from them (not recorded which). All receptors come from a young man who had mild COVID-19 (a few samples of this study predate the infection). Cell type and time point are not known. CDR3s include the opening cysteine and the closing phenylalanine or tryptophan. The D gene is left open where the match is weak. A row's size may be missing; if present it is once, few, many or a size class.

many TRBJ2-1 TRBD2 TRBV24-1 TGTGCCACTAATGGAGGGGAGGGTTCCTACAATGAGCAGTTCTTC CATNGGEGSYNEQFF
- TRBJ1-6 - TRBV9 TGTGCCAGCAGCGCCGACGAGGGTACCTATAATTCACCCCTCCACTTT CASSADEGTYNSPLHF
few TRBJ1-1 - TRBV2 TGTGCCAGCAGTGTAATAGGGAGCCACGAAGCTTTCTTT CASSVIGSHEAFF
few TRBJ2-1 - TRBV7-2 TGTGCCAGCACCCGGAATTGGATAGGAGCTTACAATGAGCAGTTCTTC CASTRNWIGAYNEQFF
- TRBJ2-1 - TRBV5-1 TGCGCCAGCAGCGACAGGGACTTGAGCTCCTACAATGAGCAGTTCTTC CASSDRDLSSYNEQFF
few TRBJ1-3 - TRBV10-3 TGTGCCATCAGACTCGGGGGGCGGTCTGGAAACACCATATATTTT CAIRLGGRSGNTIYF
many TRBJ2-5 - TRBV4-3 TGCGCCAGCAGCTACGAAGCTGGTGAGACCCAGTACTTC CASSYEAGETQYF
- TRBJ1-1 TRBD1 TRBV7-3 TGTGCCAGCAGCGCCCAGGGGGGGATGAACACTGAAGCTTTCTTT CASSAQGGMNTEAFF
few TRBJ1-2 TRBD1 TRBV20-1 TGCAGTGCCCTTAGGACAGGGCAAGGCTACACCTTC CSALRTGQGYTF
- TRBJ1-1 TRBD1 TRBV14 TGTGCCAGCAGCCACGACAGGGCGTGGGACACTGAAGCTTTCTTT CASSHDRAWDTEAFF
few TRBJ2-2 TRBD1 TRBV19 TGTGCCAGTAGAACAGGGGTCGGGGAGCTGTTTTTT CASRTGVGELFF
- TRBJ2-3 - TRBV28 TGTGCCACCCTAAGATACAGCACAGATACGCAGTATTTT CATLRYSTDTQYF
few TRBJ1-1 - TRBV14 TGTGCCAGCAGCCAAGAAGGCGGCCCCCCATACACTGAAGCTTTCTTT CASSQEGGPPYTEAFF
- TRBJ2-7 - TRBV4-1 TGCGCCAGCAGCCACGGGGCCGAGAGCTCCTACGAGCAGTACTTC CASSHGAESSYEQYF
few TRBJ2-3 - TRBV6-2/TRBV6-3 TGTGCCAGCAGTCGGACCCGACCCACAGATACGCAGTATTTT CASSRTRPTDTQYF
- TRBJ2-1 - TRBV7-9 TGTGCCAGCAGCCCGGACAGTAACAATGAGCAGTTCTTC CASSPDSNNEQFF
- TRBJ2-1 - TRBV6-6 TGTGCCAGCAGCCTACTATTGTGGAATGAGCAGTTCTTC CASSLLLWNEQFF
- TRBJ2-1 - TRBV5-1 TGCGCCAGCAGCGCGTTAGGGGGGGACGATGAGCAGTTCTTC CASSALGGDDEQFF
few TRBJ2-2 TRBD1 TRBV6-5 TGTGCCAGCAGTTACCCGCAGGACAGGGGAAGCGTCCCCGGGGAGCTGTTTTTT CASSYPQDRGSVPGELFF
- TRBJ2-5 - TRBV6-1 TGTGCCAGTCCGGGCGCGTTGGAGACCCAGTACTTC CASPGALETQYF
- TRBJ2-2 - TRBV11-2 TGTGCCAGCAGCTTAATCCGGGGCCCTAACACCGGGGAGCTGTTTTTT CASSLIRGPNTGELFF
few TRBJ1-6 TRBD1 TRBV3-1 TGTGCCAGCAGCCAACGGCCCGGGACAGCTAATTCACCCCTCCACTTT CASSQRPGTANSPLHF
- TRBJ2-5 - TRBV4-2 TGTGCCAGCAGCCAAGATCCCCCAGGACAAGAGACCCAGTACTTC CASSQDPPGQETQYF
- TRBJ1-2 - TRBV7-9 TGTGCCAGCAGCTTAATTACGGGGAATAATGGCTACACCTTC CASSLITGNNGYTF
- TRBJ2-2 TRBD2 TRBV20-1 TGCAGTGCCTCACTAGCGACAAAGAACACCGGGGAGCTGTTTTTT CSASLATKNTGELFF
- TRBJ2-3 - TRBV11-2 TGTGCCAGCAGCGACGGTGGAATCAGCACAGATACGCAGTATTTT CASSDGGISTDTQYF
few TRBJ1-2 - TRBV20-1 TGCAGTGCTAGAGTGGAGAAGAACTATGGCTACACCTTC CSARVEKNYGYTF
- TRBJ2-1 TRBD2 TRBV9 TGTGCCAGCAGCGCCGGGAGGGGCCGGTACAATGAGCAGTTCTTC CASSAGRGRYNEQFF
many TRBJ2-1 TRBD2 TRBV7-2 TGTGCCAGCAGCTTTAGCGGGGGGGAGTACAATGAGCAGTTCTTC CASSFSGGEYNEQFF
few TRBJ1-6 - TRBV6-5 TGTGCCAGCAGTTACTCCGGCGGGTGGGGTTCACCCCTCCACTTT CASSYSGGWGSPLHF
few TRBJ2-3 TRBD1 TRBV5-1 TGCGCCAGCAGCGTCCGGGACAGCGACGATACGCAGTATTTT CASSVRDSDDTQYF
- TRBJ2-3 TRBD1 TRBV11-1 TGTGCCAGCAGCTTAAGTGGGACAGCAGATACGCAGTATTTT CASSLSGTADTQYF
- TRBJ2-1 TRBD2 TRBV2 TGTGCCAGCAGGCCGACTAGCGGCCAGCAGTTCTTC CASRPTSGQQFF
few TRBJ2-2 TRBD2 TRBV29-1 TGCAGCGTTGAAGACCCTAATTCAGGCGGGGGGAAGGTGTTTTTT CSVEDPNSGGGKVFF
- TRBJ2-5 TRBD1 TRBV7-8 TGTGCCAGCAGCAACCACCGGGACAGGGGGCAAGAGACCCAGTACTTC CASSNHRDRGQETQYF
- TRBJ2-5 TRBD2 TRBV29-1 TGCAGCGGCGACGGGGGGACGGGAGAGACCCAGTACTTC CSGDGGTGETQYF
- TRBJ2-3 TRBD1 TRBV12-3/TRBV12-4 TGTGCCAGCAGTTTTTCCCGTCAGGGGGCATTAGATACGCAGTATTTT CASSFSRQGALDTQYF
- TRBJ1-3 - TRBV7-6 TGTGCCAGCAGCTTAGCCTATACTGGAAACACCATATATTTT CASSLAYTGNTIYF
many TRBJ1-5 - TRBV12-3/TRBV12-4 TGTGCCAGCAGTTTAGTTTCGGGTGATCAGCCCCAGCATTTT CASSLVSGDQPQHF
- TRBJ1-1 - TRBV3-1 TGTGCCAGCAGCCAAAAATACAGCACAACGAGGAACACTGAAGCTTTCTTT CASSQKYSTTRNTEAFF
- TRBJ2-1 - TRBV4-3 TGCGCCAGCAGCCCCTGGGGGGCGTACAATGAGCAGTTCTTC CASSPWGAYNEQFF
- TRBJ1-2 - TRBV4-3 TGCGCCAGCAGCGAACGGACGGGGGCTAACTATGGCTACACCTTC CASSERTGANYGYTF
few TRBJ2-6 - TRBV5-1 TGCGCCAGCAGCCAAGCTGGGACTTCTTCTGGGGCCAACGTCCTGACTTTC CASSQAGTSSGANVLTF
many TRBJ2-3 - TRBV5-6 TGTGCCAGCAGCCCGCTAGAGGATACGCAGTATTTT CASSPLEDTQYF
- TRBJ2-3 - TRBV5-1 TGCGCCAGCAGCGGAGACACCAGAGACACAGATACGCAGTATTTT CASSGDTRDTDTQYF
few TRBJ1-4 - TRBV6-2/TRBV6-3 TGTGCCAGCAGTTACTCTTTCATAAAGCTTGGACGGCGGGATGAAAAACTGTTTTTT CASSYSFIKLGRRDEKLFF
few TRBJ2-3 - TRBV5-4 TGTGCCAGCAGCCTCGCGGGGGCAATATCAGATACGCAGTATTTT CASSLAGAISDTQYF
many TRBJ2-4 TRBD2 TRBV7-2 TGTGCCAGCAGCACCCGGACTAGCGGCGTCATTCAGTACTTC CASSTRTSGVIQYF
many TRBJ2-1 TRBD2 TRBV7-6 TGTGCCAGCAGCTTAGACGGGGGGAATGAGCAGTTCTTC CASSLDGGNEQFF
- TRBJ1-6 - TRBV29-1 TGCAGCGTGCAATGGACACCCAGCTCCTATAATTCACCCCTCCACTTT CSVQWTPSSYNSPLHF
few TRBJ2-1 TRBD2 TRBV6-2/TRBV6-3 TGTGCCAGCAGGTGGACTAGCGGGGGGAAGCAGTTCTTC CASRWTSGGKQFF
- TRBJ1-1 - TRBV2 TGTGCCAGCATAAATCGGCAGGGGAACACTGAAGCTTTCTTT CASINRQGNTEAFF